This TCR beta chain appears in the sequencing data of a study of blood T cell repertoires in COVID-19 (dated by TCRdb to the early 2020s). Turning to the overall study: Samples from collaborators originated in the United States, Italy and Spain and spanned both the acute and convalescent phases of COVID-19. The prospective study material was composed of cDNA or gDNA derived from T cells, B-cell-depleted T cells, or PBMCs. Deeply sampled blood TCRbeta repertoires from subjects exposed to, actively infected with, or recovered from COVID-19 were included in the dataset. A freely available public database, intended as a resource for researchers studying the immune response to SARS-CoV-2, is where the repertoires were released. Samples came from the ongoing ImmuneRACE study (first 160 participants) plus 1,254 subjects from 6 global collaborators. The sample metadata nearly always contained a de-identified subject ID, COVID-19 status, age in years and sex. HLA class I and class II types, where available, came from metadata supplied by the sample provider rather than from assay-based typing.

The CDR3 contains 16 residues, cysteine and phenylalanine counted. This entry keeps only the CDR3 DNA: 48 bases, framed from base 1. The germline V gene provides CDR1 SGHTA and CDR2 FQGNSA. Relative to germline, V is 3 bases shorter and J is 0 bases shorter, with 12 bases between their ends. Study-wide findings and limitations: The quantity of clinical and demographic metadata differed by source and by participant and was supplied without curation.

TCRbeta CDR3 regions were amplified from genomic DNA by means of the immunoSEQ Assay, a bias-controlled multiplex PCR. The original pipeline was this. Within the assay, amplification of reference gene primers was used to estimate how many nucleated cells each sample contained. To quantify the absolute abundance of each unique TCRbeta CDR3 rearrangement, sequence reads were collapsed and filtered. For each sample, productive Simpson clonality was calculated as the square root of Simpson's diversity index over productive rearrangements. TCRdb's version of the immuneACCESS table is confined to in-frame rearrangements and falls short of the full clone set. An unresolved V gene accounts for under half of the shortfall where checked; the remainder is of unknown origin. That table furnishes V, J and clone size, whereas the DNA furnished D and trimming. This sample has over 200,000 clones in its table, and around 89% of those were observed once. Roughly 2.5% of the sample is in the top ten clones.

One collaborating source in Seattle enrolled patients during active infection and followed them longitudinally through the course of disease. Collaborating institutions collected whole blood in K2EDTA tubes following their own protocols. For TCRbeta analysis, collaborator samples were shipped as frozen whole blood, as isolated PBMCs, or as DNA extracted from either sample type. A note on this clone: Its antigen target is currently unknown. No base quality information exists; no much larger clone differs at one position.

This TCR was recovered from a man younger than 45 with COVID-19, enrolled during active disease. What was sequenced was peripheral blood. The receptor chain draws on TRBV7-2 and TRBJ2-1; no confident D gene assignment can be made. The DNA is TGTGCCAGCAGCTTCCAGTCCGCCTCCTCCTACAATGAGCAGTTCTTC. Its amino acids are CASSFQSASSYNEQFF.